One and the same sample provided the 20 T cell receptor beta chains below, sequenced in a study of T cell responses to AZD1222 COVID-19 vaccine. Clones were read by immunoSEQ multiplex PCR, and TCRdb kept only the in-frame ones, dropping some. The sample has 100,000 to 150,000 clones; 65% to 90% are singletons. Specimen: peripheral blood, collected 28 days after the second AZD1222 dose. These receptors all come from an adult who received the AZD1222 COVID-19 vaccine.

The gene calls are TRBV5-6 and TRBJ2-7; weak D call: TRBD2 (5 bases). The V gene lost 4 bases and the J gene lost 12 bases, with 17 bases spanning the gap. The germline CDR1 and CDR2 sequences are SGHDT and YYEEEE. The length of the CDR3 is 12 residues. CDR3 region: CASSTGRWQRYF. CDR3 bases: TGTGCCAGCAGCACGGGAAGGTGGCAGAGGTACTTC.

The chain couples TRBV28 to TRBJ2-7, with unresolved D. V was pared by 5 bases and J by 4 bases, with 12 bases between. Germline loops: CDR1 MDHEN, CDR2 SYDVKM. CDR3 size: 13 residues. The CDR3 protein is CASSTPTPYEQYF. The CDR3 nucleotides read TGTGCCAGCAGTACCCCGACACCTTACGAGCAGTACTTC.

The chain is built from TRBV11-3 and TRBJ1-5, with 7 nucleotides matching TRBD1. After removal of 7 bases from V and 7 bases from J, the junction contained 16 bases not matched to a gene. Germline assignment: CDR1 SGHNT and CDR2 YENEEA. The CDR3 runs to 16 residues. CDR3 sequence (DNA): TGTGCCAGCATCCTAGCGGCTGGCAGGGGGAGACAGCCCCAGCATTTT. It yields the protein CASILAAGRGRQPQHF.

This clone occurred once. This chain joins TRBV7-9 and TRBJ1-5, with D possibly being TRBD1 (5 bases). This CDR3 is 15 amino acids long. Trimming removed 5 bases from V and 0 bases from J, with 11 bases in between. Germline values: CDR1 SEHNR, CDR2 FQNEAQ (reference sequence). The CDR3 loop reads CASSRDSHSNQPQHF. CDR3 DNA: TGTGCCAGCAGCCGAGACAGCCATAGCAATCAGCCCCAGCATTTT.

The V gene is TRBV9, the J gene TRBJ2-1; D possibly uses TRBD1 or TRBD2 (5 bases each). V lost 4 bases to trimming and J lost 0 bases, with 23 bases between them. The CDR3 spans 19 residues. Germline V gives CDR1 SGDLS, CDR2 YYNGEE. The CDR3 nucleotides read TGTGCCAGCAGCCACAACCGGGACGTTGCCCCCAGCTCCTACAATGAGCAGTTCTTC. It translates to CASSHNRDVAPSSYNEQFF.

The chain combines TRBV7-2 with TRBJ2-3; 14 positions match TRBD2. Losses at the gene ends were 6 bases for V and 3 bases for J; bases not matched to a gene: 5. Germline V lookup: CDR1 SGHTA, CDR2 FQGNSA. There are 16 residues in the CDR3. CDR3 sequence reads: CASRPRLAGGTDTQYF. CDR3 DNA sequence: TGTGCCAGCAGACCAAGACTAGCGGGGGGGACAGATACGCAGTATTTT.

This clone was detected only a few times. The chain has TRBV7-9 and TRBJ1-1; 9 bases map to TRBD1. Germline CDR1 and CDR2: SEHNR and FQNEAQ (reference sequence). V lost 5 bases, J lost 5 bases, and 9 bases stayed unmatched. The CDR3 runs 15 residues. The CDR3 here is CASSLPGTGWTEAFF. CDR3 DNA sequence: TGTGCCAGCAGCCTCCCCGGGACAGGGTGGACTGAAGCTTTCTTT. The full variable domain, its missing parts supplied by reference TRBV7-9 and TRBJ1-1, is DTGVSQNPRHKITKRGQNVTFRCDPISEHNRLYWYRQTLGQGPEFLTYFQNEAQLEKSRLLSDRFSAERPKGSFSTLEIQRTEQGDSAMYLCASSLPGTGWTEAFFGQGTRLTVV.

This chain links TRBV19 with TRBJ1-6, with TRBD1 matching over 7 bases. Germline loops: CDR1 LNHDA, CDR2 SQIVND (reference sequence). CDR3 length: 14 residues. Losses at the gene ends were 7 bases for V and 10 bases for J; bases not matched to a gene: 10. As DNA, the CDR3 is TGTGCCAGTACTCAAAGGGACAGAACATCACCCCTCCACTTT. Amino acid sequence: CASTQRDRTSPLHF.

CDR3 region: CASSKDSNTEAFF. CDR3 DNA: TGCGCCAGCAGTAAGGACAGTAACACTGAAGCTTTCTTT. The chain links TRBV10-1 to TRBJ1-1; tentatively, D is TRBD1 (6 bases). Per the germline V gene, CDR1 is WNHNN and CDR2 is SYGVQD (reference sequence). Trimming shortened V by 5 bases and J by 2 bases, and 9 bases separated the two germline ends. CDR3 size: 13 residues.

CDR3 sequence reads: CASSISGAGNTIYF. The DNA of the CDR3 is TGTGCCAGTAGTATTTCCGGGGCTGGAAACACCATATATTTT. The chain has TRBV19 and TRBJ1-3, with unresolved D. The CDR3 length is 14 residues. CDR1 LNHDA and CDR2 SQIVND come from the germline V gene (reference sequence). The V end was cut by 3 bases, the J end by 2 bases, with 8 bases between.

J is TRBJ2-1 and V is TRBV4-1; D is possibly TRBD2 (6 bases). Between the trimmed V and J ends, which lost 3 bases and 8 bases, there was a span of 17 bases. Germline lookup yields CDR1 MGHRA and CDR2 YSYEKL. The CDR3 consists of 15 residues. CDR3 protein: CASSQGLGGRDEQFF. The CDR3, as DNA: TGCGCCAGCAGCCAGGGCCTCGGGGGACGGGATGAGCAGTTCTTC.

V is TRBV7-9 and J is TRBJ1-5; possibly TRBD1 for D (5 bases). V was shortened by 4 bases and J by 4 bases, with 14 bases between the two germline ends. From germline, CDR1 is SEHNR and CDR2 FQNEAQ (reference sequence). This CDR3 comprises 15 residues. In nucleotides, the CDR3 is TGTGCCAGCAGCTACGGGACGGCGCGTAATCAGCCCCAGCATTTT. Translation gives CASSYGTARNQPQHF.

This clone was observed once. The V gene is TRBV5-1, the J gene TRBJ2-6, with D unresolved. Germline loops: CDR1 SGHRS, CDR2 YFSETQ. The CDR3 loop spans 16 amino acids. V dropped 3 bases and J dropped 1 base, with 11 bases sitting between them. The CDR3 coding sequence is TGCGCCAGCAGCTCCGAGACCCCATCTGGGGCCAACGTCCTGACTTTC. This codes for CASSSETPSGANVLTF.

Of note for this clone: The same CDR3 also results from other DNA sequences found in this sample. This chain links TRBV18 with TRBJ1-1; D is uncertain. Trimming took off 0 bases at V and 1 base at J, with 6 bases between the two ends. Germline CDR1 reads KGHSH; CDR2 reads LQKENI. CDR3 size: 14 residues. The CDR3 region is CASSPPAGNTEAFF. In DNA, the CDR3 is TGTGCCAGCTCACCACCGGCAGGGAACACTGAAGCTTTCTTT.

The genes are TRBV4-3 and TRBJ1-2; D gene unclear. The CDR3 is 16 amino acids. CDR1 and CDR2 (germline): LGHNA, YSLEER. The V end was cut by 1 base, the J end by 10 bases, with 22 bases between. CDR3 nucleotide sequence: TGCGCCAGCAGCCAAGGCTTAAAGGGTGGGGAACAGAACTACACCTTC. Protein: CASSQGLKGGEQNYTF.

The chain couples TRBV7-2 to TRBJ2-7; 11 positions match TRBD1. With V trimmed by 5 bases and J by 4 bases, 4 bases remained unmatched. CDR3 length: 14 amino acids. The germline V gene encodes CDR1 SGHTA and CDR2 FQGNSA. This CDR3 reads CASSQGQGEYEQYF. CDR3 DNA sequence: TGTGCCAGCAGCCAGGGACAGGGGGAATACGAGCAGTACTTC.

The chain uses TRBV27 and TRBJ1-5, with 11 bases matching TRBD1. J lost 2 bases, V lost 2 bases, and 5 bases had no gene match. The CDR3 sequence is 17 residues long. Germline V gene lookup returns CDR1 MNHEY and CDR2 SMNVEV (reference sequence). The CDR3 loop reads CASSLRTGGLGNQPQHF. The CDR3 nucleotides read TGTGCCAGCAGTTTAAGGACAGGGGGCCTCGGCAATCAGCCCCAGCATTTT.

This chain joins TRBV7-8 and TRBJ1-3, with D perhaps matching TRBD1 (5 bases). Germline assignment: CDR1 SGHVS and CDR2 FQNEAQ. Trimming took off 5 bases at V and 1 base at J, with 12 bases between the two ends. CDR3 length: 15 residues. CDR3 nucleotides: TGTGCCAGCAGCGGCAGGGTTCCTTCTGGAAACACCATATATTTT. Amino acids: CASSGRVPSGNTIYF.

This clone has a handful of counts. The rearrangement links TRBV12-3 or TRBV12-4 to TRBJ1-1; D remains unclear. This CDR3 comprises 13 residues. V dropped 7 bases and J dropped 4 bases, with 13 bases sitting between them. The CDR3, as DNA: TGTGCCAGCACCCCCGACCTTGGCACTGAAGCTTTCTTT. Translated, it gives CASTPDLGTEAFF.

The chain recombines TRBV13 with TRBJ2-2; weak D call: TRBD2 (6 bases). In germline, CDR1 is PRHDT, CDR2 FYEKMQ (reference sequence). The V end lost 4 bases, the J end lost 0 bases, and 9 bases lay between the germline ends. This CDR3 region has 15 residues. The CDR3 here is CASSWGETNTGELFF. In DNA form, the CDR3 reads TGTGCCAGCAGCTGGGGGGAGACGAACACCGGGGAGCTGTTTTTT.